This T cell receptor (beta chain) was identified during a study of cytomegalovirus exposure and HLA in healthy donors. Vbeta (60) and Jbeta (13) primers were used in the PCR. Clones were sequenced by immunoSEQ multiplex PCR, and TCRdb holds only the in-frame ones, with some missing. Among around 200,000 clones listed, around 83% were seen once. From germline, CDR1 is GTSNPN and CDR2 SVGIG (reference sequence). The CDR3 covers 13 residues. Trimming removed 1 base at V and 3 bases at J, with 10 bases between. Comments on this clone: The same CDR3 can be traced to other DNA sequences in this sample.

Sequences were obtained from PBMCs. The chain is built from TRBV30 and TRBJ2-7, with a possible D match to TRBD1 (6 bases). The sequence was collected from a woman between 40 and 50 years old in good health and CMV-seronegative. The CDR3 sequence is CAWSGTAVYEQYF. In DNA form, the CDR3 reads TGTGCCTGGAGTGGGACAGCGGTCTACGAGCAGTACTTC.